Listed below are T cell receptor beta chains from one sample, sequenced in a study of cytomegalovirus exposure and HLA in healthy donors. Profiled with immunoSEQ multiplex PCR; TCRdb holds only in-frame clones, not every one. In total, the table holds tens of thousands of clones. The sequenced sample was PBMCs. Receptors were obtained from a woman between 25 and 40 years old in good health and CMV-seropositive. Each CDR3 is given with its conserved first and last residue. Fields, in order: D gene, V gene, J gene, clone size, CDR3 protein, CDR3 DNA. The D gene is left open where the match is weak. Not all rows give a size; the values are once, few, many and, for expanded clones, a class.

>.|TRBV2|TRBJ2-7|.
CASSGSRDSGEQYF
TGTGCCAGCAGTGGGAGCAGGGACTCGGGAGAGCAGTACTTC
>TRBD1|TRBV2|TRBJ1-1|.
CASMTGASTEAFF
TGTGCCAGCATGACAGGGGCGAGCACTGAAGCTTTCTTT
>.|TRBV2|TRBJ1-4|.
CASRPMSEKLFF
TGTGCCAGCAGGCCTATGAGTGAAAAACTGTTTTTT
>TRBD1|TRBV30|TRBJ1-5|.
CAWSGTGSQPQHF
TGTGCCTGGAGCGGGACAGGGAGTCAGCCCCAGCATTTT
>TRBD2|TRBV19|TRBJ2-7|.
CASSASTSGRQQYF
TGTGCCAGTAGTGCCTCAACTAGCGGGAGGCAGCAGTACTTC
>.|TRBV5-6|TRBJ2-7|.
CASVRQDAYEQYF
TGTGCCAGCGTACGACAGGACGCCTACGAGCAGTACTTC
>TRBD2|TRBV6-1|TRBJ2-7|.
CASSLPTSGAYEQYF
TGTGCCAGCAGCTTACCGACTAGCGGGGCCTACGAGCAGTACTTC
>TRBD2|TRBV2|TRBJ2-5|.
CASSEVRTSGGTGETQYF
TGTGCCAGCAGTGAAGTGCGGACTAGCGGGGGGACGGGGGAGACCCAGTACTTC
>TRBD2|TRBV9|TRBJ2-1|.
CASSVGDSGRSNEQFF
TGTGCCAGCAGCGTAGGTGATAGCGGGAGAAGTAATGAGCAGTTCTTC
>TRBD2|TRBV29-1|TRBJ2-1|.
CSGGLAENEQFF
TGCAGCGGGGGACTAGCGGAAAATGAGCAGTTCTTC
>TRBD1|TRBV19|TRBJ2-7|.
CASSRDRGYEQYF
TGTGCCAGTAGTAGGGACAGGGGCTACGAGCAGTACTTC
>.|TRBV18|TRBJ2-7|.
CASSNTGEQYF
TGTGCCAGCTCAAACACAGGGGAGCAGTACTTC
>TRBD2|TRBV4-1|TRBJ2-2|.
CASSSSTSGTGELFF
TGCGCCAGCAGCTCCTCGACTAGCGGCACCGGGGAGCTGTTTTTT
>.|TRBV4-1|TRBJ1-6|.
CASSQTYRDDNSPLHF
TGCGCCAGCAGCCAGACGTACCGGGATGATAATTCACCCCTCCACTTT
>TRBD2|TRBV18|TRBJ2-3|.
CASSLRTSGGSTDTQYF
TGTGCCAGCTCACTACGGACTAGCGGGGGAAGCACAGATACGCAGTATTTT
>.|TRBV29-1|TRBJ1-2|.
CSVEDTVVDGYTF
TGCAGCGTTGAAGACACAGTGGTCGATGGCTACACCTTC
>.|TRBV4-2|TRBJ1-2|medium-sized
CASSEKAGRGDYGYTF
TGTGCCAGCAGCGAAAAAGCAGGTCGGGGTGACTATGGCTACACCTTC
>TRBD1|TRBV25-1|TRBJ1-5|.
CASSHRGSNQPQHF
TGTGCCAGCAGTCACAGGGGATCCAATCAGCCCCAGCATTTT
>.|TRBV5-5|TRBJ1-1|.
CASSATGSRTEAFF
TGTGCCAGCAGCGCTACAGGGTCGAGGACTGAAGCTTTCTTT
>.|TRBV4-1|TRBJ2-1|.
CASSQGFGGTYNEQFF
TGCGCCAGCAGCCAAGGGTTCGGCGGGACCTACAATGAGCAGTTCTTC
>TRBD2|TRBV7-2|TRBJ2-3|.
CASSLRAGDTDTQYF
TGTGCCAGCAGCTTAAGGGCGGGGGACACAGATACGCAGTATTTT
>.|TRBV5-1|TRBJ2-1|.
CASSLVERDEQFF
TGCGCCAGCAGCTTGGTGGAGCGGGATGAGCAGTTCTTC
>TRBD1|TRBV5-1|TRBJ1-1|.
CASTLVRTGRAFF
TGCGCCAGCACCTTGGTTCGGACAGGGCGGGCTTTCTTT
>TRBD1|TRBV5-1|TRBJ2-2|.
CASSPPGQGNTGELFF
TGCGCCAGCAGCCCACCGGGACAGGGGAACACCGGGGAGCTGTTTTTT
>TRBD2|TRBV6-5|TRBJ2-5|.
CASSYSSSGGLETQYF
TGTGCCAGCAGTTACTCGAGTAGCGGGGGACTAGAGACCCAGTACTTC
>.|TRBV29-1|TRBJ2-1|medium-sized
CSVESGTSDNEQFF
TGCAGCGTTGAATCCGGGACAAGTGACAATGAGCAGTTCTTC
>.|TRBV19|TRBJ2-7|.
CASSAGTATYEQYF
TGTGCCAGTAGTGCGGGGACAGCAACCTACGAGCAGTACTTC
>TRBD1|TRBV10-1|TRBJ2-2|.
CASSEIGTGKNTGELFF
TGCGCCAGCAGTGAGATAGGGACAGGGAAGAACACCGGGGAGCTGTTTTTT
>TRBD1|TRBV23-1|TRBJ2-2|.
CASTRQGANTGELFF
TGCGCCAGCACCCGTCAGGGGGCGAACACCGGGGAGCTGTTTTTT
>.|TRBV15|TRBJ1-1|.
CATSRGAGIEDFF
TGTGCCACCAGCAGAGGAGCCGGGATCGAAGATTTCTTT
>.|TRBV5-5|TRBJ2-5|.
CASSLGGYQETQYF
TGTGCCAGCAGCCTAGGAGGGTACCAAGAGACCCAGTACTTC
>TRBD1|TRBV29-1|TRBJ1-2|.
CSVDQRTGPRRGTYGYTF
TGCAGCGTCGACCAAAGGACAGGACCCAGGAGGGGCACCTATGGCTACACCTTC
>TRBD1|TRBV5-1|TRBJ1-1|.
CASSLGTGRDTEAFF
TGCGCCAGCAGCTTGGGGACAGGGCGAGACACTGAAGCTTTCTTT
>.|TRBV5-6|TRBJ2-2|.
CASSLPQGHNTGELFF
TGTGCCAGCAGCTTGCCCCAGGGACACAACACCGGGGAGCTGTTTTTT
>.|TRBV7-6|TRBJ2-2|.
CASSLAIQANTGELFF
TGTGCCAGCAGCTTAGCAATACAGGCTAACACCGGGGAGCTGTTTTTT
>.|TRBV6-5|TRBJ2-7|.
CASRRGLLYEQYF
TGTGCCAGCAGGAGGGGACTCCTGTACGAGCAGTACTTC